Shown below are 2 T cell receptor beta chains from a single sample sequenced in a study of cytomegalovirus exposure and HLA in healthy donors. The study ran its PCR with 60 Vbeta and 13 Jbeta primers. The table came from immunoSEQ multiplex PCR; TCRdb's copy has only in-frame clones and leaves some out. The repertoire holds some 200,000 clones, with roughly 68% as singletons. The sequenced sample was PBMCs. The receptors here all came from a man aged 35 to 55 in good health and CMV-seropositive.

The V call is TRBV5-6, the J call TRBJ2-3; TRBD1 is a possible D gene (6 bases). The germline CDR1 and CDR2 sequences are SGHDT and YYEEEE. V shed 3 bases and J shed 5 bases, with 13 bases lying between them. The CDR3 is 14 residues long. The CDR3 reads CASSYRDVVDTQYF. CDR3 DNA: TGTGCCAGCAGCTACAGGGATGTAGTAGATACGCAGTATTTT. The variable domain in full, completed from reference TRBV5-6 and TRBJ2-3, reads DAGVTQSPTHLIKTRGQQVTLRCSPKSGHDTVSWYQQALGQGPQFIFQYYEEEERQRGNFPDRFSGHQFPNYSSELNVNALLLGDSALYLCASSYRDVVDTQYFGPGTRLTVL.

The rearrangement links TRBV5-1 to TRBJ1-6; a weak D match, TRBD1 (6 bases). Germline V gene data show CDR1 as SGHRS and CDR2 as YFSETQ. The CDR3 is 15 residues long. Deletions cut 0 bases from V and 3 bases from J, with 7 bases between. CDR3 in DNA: TGCGCCAGCAGCTTGGAAGGGGGCTATAATTCACCCCTCCACTTT. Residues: CASSLEGGYNSPLHF.